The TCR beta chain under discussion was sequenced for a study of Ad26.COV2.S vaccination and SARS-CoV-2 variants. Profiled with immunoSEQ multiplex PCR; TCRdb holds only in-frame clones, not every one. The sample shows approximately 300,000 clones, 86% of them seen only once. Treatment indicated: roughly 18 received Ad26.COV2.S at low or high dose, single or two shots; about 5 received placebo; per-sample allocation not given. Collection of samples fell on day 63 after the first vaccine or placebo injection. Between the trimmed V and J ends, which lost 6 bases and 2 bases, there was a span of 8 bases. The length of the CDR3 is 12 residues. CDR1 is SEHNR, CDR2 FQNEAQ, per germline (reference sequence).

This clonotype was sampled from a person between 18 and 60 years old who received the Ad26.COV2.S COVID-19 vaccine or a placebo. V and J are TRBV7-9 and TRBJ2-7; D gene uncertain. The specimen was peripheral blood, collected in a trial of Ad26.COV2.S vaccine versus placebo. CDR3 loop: CASRSSAYEQYF. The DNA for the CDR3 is TGTGCCAGCAGATCAAGTGCCTACGAGCAGTACTTC.